The 5 T cell receptor beta chains below were found in one sample sequenced in a study of blood T cells in healthy people across ages. Next came a second PCR, run for about 6 to 11 cycles, which used a sample-barcoded 5' primer along with a J-beta primer mix. One entry per CDR3 protein, called by TCRdb with MiXCR from the 5' RACE reads. The sample has approximately 960,000 distinct CDR3 sequences; 25% to 35% are singletons. Separately, the same data were catalogued under a study of T cells of mothers and their children.

What was sequenced was blood. The receptor source for this set is a woman aged 40 to 50 in good health.

The table lists this clonotype with many counts. The chain is built from TRBV20-1 and TRBJ2-7, with 9 positions matching TRBD1. CDR1 and CDR2 (germline): DFQATT, SNEGSKA (reference sequence). V trimming: 6 bases; J trimming: 3 bases; junction bases outside the gene matches: 6. The length of the CDR3 is 13 residues. The CDR3 nucleotides read TGCAGTGCCGTGGACAGGGGCCACTACGAGCAGTACTTC. As protein: CSAVDRGHYEQYF.

This clonotype was counted ten times or more. The chain combines TRBV4-3 with TRBJ2-3; tentative D call: TRBD2 (6 bases). The V gene lost 1 base and the J gene lost 1 base, with 9 bases spanning the gap. The CDR3 runs 15 residues. The germline gives CDR1 LGHNA, CDR2 YSLEER. This CDR3 is CASSQAGVGTDTQYF. As DNA, the CDR3 is TGCGCCAGCAGCCAAGCGGGGGTGGGCACAGATACGCAGTATTTT.

The table lists this clonotype with a few counts. The chain uses TRBV12-3 or TRBV12-4 and TRBJ1-2, with a possible D match to TRBD1 (5 bases). The V and J ends lost 5 bases and 3 bases respectively, with 10 bases between them. CDR3 size: 13 residues. CDR3 residues: CASSTQTDYGYTF. The DNA for the CDR3 is TGTGCCAGCAGTACTCAGACAGACTATGGCTACACCTTC.

This clonotype was seen a few times. The V call is TRBV3-1, the J call TRBJ2-7; D call uncertain. The CDR3 totals 14 residues. V lost 0 bases to trimming and J lost 2 bases, with 8 bases between them. Germline CDR1 reads LGHDT; CDR2 reads YNNKEL (reference sequence). The CDR3 reads CASSQDVYAYEQYF. The DNA of the CDR3 is TGTGCCAGCAGCCAAGATGTTTATGCCTACGAGCAGTACTTC.

CDR3 nucleotides: TGTGCCAGCAGTTTTAGTGGAGGGAGCAATCAGCCCCAGCATTTT. Translating gives CASSFSGGSNQPQHF. V is TRBV28 and J is TRBJ1-5; D remains ambiguous. The ends were cut back, 3 bases at V and 1 base at J, with 10 bases in the middle. The CDR3 runs to 15 residues. Germline V gives CDR1 MDHEN, CDR2 SYDVKM.